The T cell receptor beta chain described here comes from a study of STAT3 mutations in large granular lymphocyte leukemia (dated by TCRdb to about 2019). Study-wide context: About half of the T-LGLL patients who underwent longitudinal sequencing carried canonical activating STAT3 mutations. Patients were sequenced at 4 time points on average, with the number of samplings per patient ranging from 2 to 8. Patients with T-cell large granular lymphocyte leukemia underwent serial deep sequencing of TCRbeta CDR3 and STAT3 to reconstruct clonal hierarchy and dynamics. As controls within the study, a couple of patients with natural killer LGL leukemia were also sequenced longitudinally. Over half of the T-LGLL patients were given one or more immunosuppressive therapy regimens, and 40% of those treated had a hematologic response. From an initial cohort of around 190 LGL patients, 20 or so representative T-LGLL cases were selected for longitudinal TCRbeta and STAT3 sequencing. What the authors observed across the whole study: Because no samples were available when a clone first appeared, clonal expansion was inferred from samplings taken at other points. Every T-LGLL patient showed at least one immunodominant TCRbeta clonotype, and about half showed multiple immunodominant subclonotypes. Persisting codominant clonotypes in some patients meant a small but highly pathogenic clone may have been missed. Several patients had a dominant TCR clone burden greater than the STAT3 mutant burden, which suggests that the STAT3 mutation arose secondarily within a clone that had already expanded. TCR clonotype switching after therapy was seen in about 30% of the 18 patients, with all newly emerging clones being STAT3 wild type. Variable intervals between samplings and differing treatment regimens complicated linking therapy response to changes in TCR clonal burden.

An Illumina MiSeq was used to sequence the TCRbeta libraries, yielding an average of around 42,000 productive templates per sample. The immunoSEQ assay, which uses multiplex PCR amplification, was used to generate TCRbeta CDR3 libraries. As for the authors' bioinformatics: Repertoire diversity was calculated as previously defined, with values near 0 taken to indicate extremely monoclonal samples. TCRdb obtained this table from immuneACCESS and retained in-frame rearrangements with V and J assigned. These tables miss some clones; where compared with another copy, unresolved V genes account for less than half of the shortfall, and the remainder is unexplained. The DNA gave D and trimming, while V, J and clone size come from that table. The sample table holds approximately 1,200 clones, of which under 50% were seen once. 50% to 60% of the sample belongs to the ten largest clones. Inclusive of the bounding cysteine and phenylalanine, the CDR3 is 14 residues long. Only CDR3 DNA remains: 42 bases, in frame from the first base. The germline V gene (reference sequence) provides CDR1 SEHNR and CDR2 FQNEAQ. Deletion took 5 bases off V and 2 bases off J, with a span of 13 bases between the germline ends.

The same DNA, extracted from blood mononuclear cells, served for both TCR sequencing and STAT3 sequencing. In regard to this clone: Its antigen specificity is not known. No qualities accompany the bases; no much larger clone lies one base away.

The sequence is built from TRBV7-9 and TRBJ2-7; the D segment may tentatively be TRBD1 or TRBD2, each giving 5 matched bases. Sequencing input: peripheral blood mononuclear cells. This clonotype was sampled from a male patient between 45 and 60 years old with T-cell large granular lymphocyte leukemia. Some clones in this sample may be carry-over from other donors' samples. The age is the age at diagnosis. The bases are TGTGCCAGCAGCCCCGATCGAGGGGCCTACGAGCAGTACTTC. The resulting protein is CASSPDRGAYEQYF.